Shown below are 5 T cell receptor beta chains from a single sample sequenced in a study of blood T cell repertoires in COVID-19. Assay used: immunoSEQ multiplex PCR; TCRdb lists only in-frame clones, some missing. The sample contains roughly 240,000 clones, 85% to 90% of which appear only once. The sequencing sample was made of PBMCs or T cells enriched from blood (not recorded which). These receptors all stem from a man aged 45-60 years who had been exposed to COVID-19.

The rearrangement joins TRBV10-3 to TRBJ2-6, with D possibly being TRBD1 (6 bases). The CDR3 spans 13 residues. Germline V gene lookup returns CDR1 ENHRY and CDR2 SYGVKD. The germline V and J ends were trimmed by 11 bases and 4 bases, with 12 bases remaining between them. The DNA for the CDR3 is TGTGCCGTAACAGGGTCGGGGGCCAACGTCCTGACTTTC. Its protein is CAVTGSGANVLTF.

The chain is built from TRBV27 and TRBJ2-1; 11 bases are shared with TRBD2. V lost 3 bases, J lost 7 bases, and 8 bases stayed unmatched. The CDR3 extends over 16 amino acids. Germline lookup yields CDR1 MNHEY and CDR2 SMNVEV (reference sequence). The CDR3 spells CASSFGILAGANEQFF. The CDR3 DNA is TGTGCCAGCAGTTTTGGGATACTAGCGGGAGCTAATGAGCAGTTCTTC.

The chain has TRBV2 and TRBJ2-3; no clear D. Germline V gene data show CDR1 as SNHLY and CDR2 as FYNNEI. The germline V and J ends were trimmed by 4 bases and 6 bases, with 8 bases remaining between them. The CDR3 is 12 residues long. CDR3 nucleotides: TGTGCCAGCAGTGGAGCGAGCGATACGCAGTATTTT. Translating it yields CASSGASDTQYF.

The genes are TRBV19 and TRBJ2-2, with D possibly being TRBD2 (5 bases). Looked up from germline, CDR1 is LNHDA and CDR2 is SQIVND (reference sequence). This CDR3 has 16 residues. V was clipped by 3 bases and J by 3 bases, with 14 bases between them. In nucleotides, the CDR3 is TGTGCCAGTAGTATGTCCGGAGGTACACACACCGGGGAGCTGTTTTTT. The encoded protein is CASSMSGGTHTGELFF.

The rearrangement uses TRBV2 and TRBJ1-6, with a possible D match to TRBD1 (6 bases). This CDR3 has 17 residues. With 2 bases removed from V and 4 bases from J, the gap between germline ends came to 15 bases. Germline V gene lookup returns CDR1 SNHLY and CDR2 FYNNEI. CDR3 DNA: TGTGCCAGCAGTGAACGGGGGGCACAGGGTTATAATTCACCCCTCCACTTT. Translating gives CASSERGAQGYNSPLHF.